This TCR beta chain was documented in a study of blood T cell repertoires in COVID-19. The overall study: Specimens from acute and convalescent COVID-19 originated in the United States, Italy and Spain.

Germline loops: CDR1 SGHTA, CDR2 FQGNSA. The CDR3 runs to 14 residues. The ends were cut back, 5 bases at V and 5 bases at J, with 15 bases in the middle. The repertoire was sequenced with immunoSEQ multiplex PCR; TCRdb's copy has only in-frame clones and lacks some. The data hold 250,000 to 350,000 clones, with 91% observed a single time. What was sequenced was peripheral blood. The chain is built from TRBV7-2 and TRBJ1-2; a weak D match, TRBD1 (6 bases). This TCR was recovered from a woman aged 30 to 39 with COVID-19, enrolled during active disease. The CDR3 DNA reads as TGTGCCAGCAGCCCTAACGGGGGGGCGTATGGCTACACCTTC. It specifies CASSPNGGAYGYTF.